This T cell receptor beta chain was documented in a study of radiation and T cells in renal cell carcinoma. Points from the study as a whole: Baseline intratumoral clonotype presence is unknown without pretreatment biopsies. Top tumor clonotypes rose in blood 2 weeks post-radiation, then contracted.

Comment on this clone: Its antigen is undetermined.

Using immunoSEQ multiplex PCR, the repertoire was profiled, and TCRdb retains in-frame clones only, with some absent. The table lists around 81,000 clones, around four fifths of them singletons. Time point in this sample: blood 4 weeks post-SBRT, at nephrectomy. The treatment: 15 Gy SBRT to primary tumor, nephrectomy 4 weeks later. Serial blood draws occurred at baseline and 2 and 4 weeks post-SBRT. The patient's renal cell carcinoma had clear cell pathology. This TCR derives from a man in his fifties with renal cell carcinoma. The specimen was blood, collected from a patient whose treatment included radiotherapy and nephrectomy.

The CDR3 DNA reads TGTGCCAGCAGCTTGGAGGTCCAGAAGAACACCGGGGAGCTGTTTTTT. Its translation: CASSLEVQKNTGELFF. This chain joins TRBV5-4 and TRBJ2-2; no clear D gene. CDR3 size: 16 residues. Trimming removed 0 bases from V and 1 base from J, with 10 bases in between. Germline V CDR1 and CDR2: SGHNT, YYREEE (reference sequence). The full variable domain, completed using reference TRBV5-4 and TRBJ2-2, is ETGVTQSPTHLIKTRGQQVTLRCSSQSGHNTVSWYQQALGQGPQFIFQYYREEENGRGNFPPRFSGLQFPNYSSELNVNALELDDSALYLCASSLEVQKNTGELFFGEGSRLTVL.